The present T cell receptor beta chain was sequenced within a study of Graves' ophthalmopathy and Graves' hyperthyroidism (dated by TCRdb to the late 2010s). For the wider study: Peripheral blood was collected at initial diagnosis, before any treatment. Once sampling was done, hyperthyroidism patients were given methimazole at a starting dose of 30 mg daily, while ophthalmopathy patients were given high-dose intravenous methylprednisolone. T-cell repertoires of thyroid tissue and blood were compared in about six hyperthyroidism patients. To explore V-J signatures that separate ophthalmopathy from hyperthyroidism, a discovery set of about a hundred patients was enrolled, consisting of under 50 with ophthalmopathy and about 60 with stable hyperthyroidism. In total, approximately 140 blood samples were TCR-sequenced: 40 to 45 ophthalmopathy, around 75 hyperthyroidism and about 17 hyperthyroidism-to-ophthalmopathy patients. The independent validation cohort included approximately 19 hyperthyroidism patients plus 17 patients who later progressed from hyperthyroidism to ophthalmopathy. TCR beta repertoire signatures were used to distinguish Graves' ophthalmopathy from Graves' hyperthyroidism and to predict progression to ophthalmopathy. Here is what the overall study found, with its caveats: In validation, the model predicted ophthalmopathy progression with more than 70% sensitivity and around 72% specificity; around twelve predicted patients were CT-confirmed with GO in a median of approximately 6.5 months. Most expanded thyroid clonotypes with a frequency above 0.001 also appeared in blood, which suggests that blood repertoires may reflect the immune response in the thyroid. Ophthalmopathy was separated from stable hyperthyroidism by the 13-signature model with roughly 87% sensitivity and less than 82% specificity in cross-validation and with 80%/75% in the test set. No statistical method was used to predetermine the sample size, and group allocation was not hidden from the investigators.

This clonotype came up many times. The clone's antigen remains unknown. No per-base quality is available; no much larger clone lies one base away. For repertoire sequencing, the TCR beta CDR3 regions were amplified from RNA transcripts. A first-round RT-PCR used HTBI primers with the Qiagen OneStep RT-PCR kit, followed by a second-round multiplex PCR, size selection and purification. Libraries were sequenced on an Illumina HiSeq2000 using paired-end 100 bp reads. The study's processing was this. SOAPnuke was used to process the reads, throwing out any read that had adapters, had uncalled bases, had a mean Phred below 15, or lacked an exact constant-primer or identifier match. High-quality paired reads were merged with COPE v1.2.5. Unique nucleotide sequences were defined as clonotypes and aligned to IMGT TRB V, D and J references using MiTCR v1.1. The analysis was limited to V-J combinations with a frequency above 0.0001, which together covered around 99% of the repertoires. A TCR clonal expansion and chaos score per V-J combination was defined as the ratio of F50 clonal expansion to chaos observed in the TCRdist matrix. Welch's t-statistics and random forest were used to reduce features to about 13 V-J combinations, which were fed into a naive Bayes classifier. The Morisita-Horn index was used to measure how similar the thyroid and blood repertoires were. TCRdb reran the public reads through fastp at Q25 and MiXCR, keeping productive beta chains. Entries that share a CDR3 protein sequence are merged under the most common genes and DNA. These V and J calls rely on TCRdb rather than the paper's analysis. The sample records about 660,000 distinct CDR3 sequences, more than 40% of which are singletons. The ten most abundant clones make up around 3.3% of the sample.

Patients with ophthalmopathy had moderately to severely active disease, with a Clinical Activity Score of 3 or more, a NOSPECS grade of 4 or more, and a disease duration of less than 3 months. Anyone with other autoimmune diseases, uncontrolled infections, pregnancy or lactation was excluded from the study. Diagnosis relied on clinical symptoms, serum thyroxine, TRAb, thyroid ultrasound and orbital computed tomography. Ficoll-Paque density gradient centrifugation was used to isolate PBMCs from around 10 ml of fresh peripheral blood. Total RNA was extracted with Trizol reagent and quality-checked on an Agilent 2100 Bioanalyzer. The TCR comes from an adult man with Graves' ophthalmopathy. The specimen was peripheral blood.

The CDR3 corresponds to CASSLVVGQVGEQYF. The nucleotide sequence reads TGTGCCAGCAGCTTAGTTGTAGGGCAGGTCGGCGAGCAGTACTTC. The chain is encoded by TRBV7-9 joined to TRBJ2-7; the D gene identity is not certain. The CDR3 covers 15 residues, taking in both the cysteine and the phenylalanine. The kept DNA is CDR3 alone, 45 bases in frame from the first base. Trimming takes 1 base from V and 6 bases from J, and the germline ends sit 16 bases apart. CDR1 SEHNR and CDR2 FQNEAQ were looked up in the germline V gene (reference sequence).